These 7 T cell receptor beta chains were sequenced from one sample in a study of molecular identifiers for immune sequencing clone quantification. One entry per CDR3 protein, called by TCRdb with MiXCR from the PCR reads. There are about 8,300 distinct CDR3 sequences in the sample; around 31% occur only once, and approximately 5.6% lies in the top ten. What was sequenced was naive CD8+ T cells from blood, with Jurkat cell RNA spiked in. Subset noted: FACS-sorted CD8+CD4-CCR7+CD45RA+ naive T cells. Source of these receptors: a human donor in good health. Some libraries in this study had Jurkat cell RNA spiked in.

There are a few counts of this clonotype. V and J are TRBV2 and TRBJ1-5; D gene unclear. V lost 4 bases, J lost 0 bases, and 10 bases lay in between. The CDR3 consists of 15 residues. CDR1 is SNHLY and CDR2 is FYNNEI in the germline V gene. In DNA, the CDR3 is TGTGCCAGCAGTGCCCCCGACAATAGCAATCAGCCCCAGCATTTT. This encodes CASSAPDNSNQPQHF. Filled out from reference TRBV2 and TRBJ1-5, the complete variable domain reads EPEVTQTPSHQVTQMGQEVILRCVPISNHLYFYWYRQILGQKVEFLVSFYNNEISEKSEIFDDQFSVERPDGSNFTLKIRSTKLEDSAMYFCASSAPDNSNQPQHFGDGTRLSIL.

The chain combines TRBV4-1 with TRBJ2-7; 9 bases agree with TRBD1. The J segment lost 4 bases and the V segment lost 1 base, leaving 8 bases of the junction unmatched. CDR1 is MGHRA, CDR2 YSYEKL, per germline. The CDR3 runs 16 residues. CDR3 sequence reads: CASSQGSGTGRYEQYF. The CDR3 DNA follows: TGCGCCAGCAGCCAAGGGTCCGGGACAGGGAGATACGAGCAGTACTTC.

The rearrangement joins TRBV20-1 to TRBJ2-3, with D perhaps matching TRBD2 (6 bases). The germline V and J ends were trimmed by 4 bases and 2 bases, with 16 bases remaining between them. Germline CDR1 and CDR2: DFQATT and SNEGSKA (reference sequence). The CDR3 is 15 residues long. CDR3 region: CSATVAGPATDTQYF. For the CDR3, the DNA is TGCAGTGCTACGGTTGCGGGGCCGGCCACAGATACGCAGTATTTT.

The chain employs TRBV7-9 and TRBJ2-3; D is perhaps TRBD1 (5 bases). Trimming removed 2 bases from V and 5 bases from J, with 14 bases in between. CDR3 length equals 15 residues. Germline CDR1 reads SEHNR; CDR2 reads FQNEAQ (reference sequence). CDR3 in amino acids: CASSLIKGMGDTQYF. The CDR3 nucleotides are TGTGCCAGCAGCTTAATAAAGGGGATGGGAGATACGCAGTATTTT.

DNA for the CDR3: TGTGCCAGCAGTTTAGTTGCAGGGGTCGATACGCAGTATTTT. It yields the protein CASSLVAGVDTQYF. This rearrangement joins TRBV12-3 or TRBV12-4 to TRBJ2-3, with a tentative D call TRBD1 (6 bases). V was clipped by 1 base and J by 6 bases, with 11 bases between them. The CDR3 has 14 amino acids.

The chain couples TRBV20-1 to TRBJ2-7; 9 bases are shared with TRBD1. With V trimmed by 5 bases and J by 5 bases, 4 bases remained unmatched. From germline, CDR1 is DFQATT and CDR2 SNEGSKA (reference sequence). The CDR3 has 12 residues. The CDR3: CSAWDRVHEQYF. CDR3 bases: TGCAGTGCTTGGGACAGGGTCCACGAGCAGTACTTC.

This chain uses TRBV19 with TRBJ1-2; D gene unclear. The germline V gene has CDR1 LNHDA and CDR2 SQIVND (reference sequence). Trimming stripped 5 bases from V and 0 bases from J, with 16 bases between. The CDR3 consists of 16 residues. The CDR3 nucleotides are TGTGCCAGTAGTTCTCACAGTGTTTTAGCTAACTATGGCTACACCTTC. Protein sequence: CASSSHSVLANYGYTF.